A single T cell receptor beta chain is shown here with its context. This table comes from immunoSEQ multiplex PCR, and its TCRdb copy is limited to in-frame clones, with some not included. The sample consists of roughly 130,000 clones, more than 70% of them appearing once. The entry originates in a study of PD-1 blockade in mismatch repair-deficient tumors. Across the whole study: Patients had eleven to twelve mismatch repair-deficient cancer types, all previously treated and progressing.

PCR or immunohistochemistry showed mismatch repair deficiency in every enrolled patient. The sample in question was peripheral blood, obtained approximately 69 weeks after starting pembrolizumab. This TCR came from an adult with mismatch repair-deficient cancer.

For the CDR3, the DNA is TGTGCCAGCTCAGCCGACAGGGTTGGAAACACCATATATTTT. Its protein product is CASSADRVGNTIYF. This chain connects TRBV18 to TRBJ1-3; 7 positions match TRBD1. Trimming removed 5 bases from V and 3 bases from J; junction bases left unmatched: 4. The germline V gene has CDR1 KGHSH and CDR2 LQKENI. The CDR3 length is 14 residues.